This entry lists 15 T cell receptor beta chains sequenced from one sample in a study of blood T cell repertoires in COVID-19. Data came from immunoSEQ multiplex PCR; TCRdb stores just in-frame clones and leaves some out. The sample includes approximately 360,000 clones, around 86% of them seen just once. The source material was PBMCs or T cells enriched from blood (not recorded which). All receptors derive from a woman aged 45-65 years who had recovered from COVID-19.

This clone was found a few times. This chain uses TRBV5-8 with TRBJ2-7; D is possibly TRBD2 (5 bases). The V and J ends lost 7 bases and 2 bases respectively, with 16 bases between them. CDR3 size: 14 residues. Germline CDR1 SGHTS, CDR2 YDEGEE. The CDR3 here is CASATWGVTYEQYF. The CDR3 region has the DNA TGTGCCAGCGCCACCTGGGGAGTCACCTACGAGCAGTACTTC.

The CDR3 DNA is TGTGCCAGTCGGACAGGGCTTGATGAAAAACTGTTTTTT. It is translated as CASRTGLDEKLFF. The gene calls are TRBV19 and TRBJ1-4, with TRBD1 identical over 8 bases. Trimming removed 8 bases from V and 6 bases from J; junction bases left unmatched: 5. Germline-derived CDR1 and CDR2 are LNHDA and SQIVND (reference sequence). The CDR3 runs 13 residues.

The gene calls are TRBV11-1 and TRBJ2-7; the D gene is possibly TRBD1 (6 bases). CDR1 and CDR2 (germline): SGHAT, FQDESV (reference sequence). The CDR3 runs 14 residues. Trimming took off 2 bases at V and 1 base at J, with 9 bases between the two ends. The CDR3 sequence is CASSLSGTSYEQYF. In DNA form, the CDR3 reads TGTGCCAGCAGCTTATCCGGGACATCCTACGAGCAGTACTTC.

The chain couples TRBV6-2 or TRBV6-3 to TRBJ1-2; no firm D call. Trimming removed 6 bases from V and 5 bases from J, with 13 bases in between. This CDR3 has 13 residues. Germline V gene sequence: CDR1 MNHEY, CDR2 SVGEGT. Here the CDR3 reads CASSHGGEYGYTF. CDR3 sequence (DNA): TGTGCCAGCAGCCACGGCGGCGAATATGGCTACACCTTC.

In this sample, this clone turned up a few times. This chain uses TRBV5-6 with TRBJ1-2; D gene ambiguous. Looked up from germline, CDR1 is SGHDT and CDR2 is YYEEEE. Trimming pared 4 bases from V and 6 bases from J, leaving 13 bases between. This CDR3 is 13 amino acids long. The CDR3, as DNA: TGTGCCAGCAGCCCCATAAGAGGAGATGGCTACACCTTC. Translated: CASSPIRGDGYTF.

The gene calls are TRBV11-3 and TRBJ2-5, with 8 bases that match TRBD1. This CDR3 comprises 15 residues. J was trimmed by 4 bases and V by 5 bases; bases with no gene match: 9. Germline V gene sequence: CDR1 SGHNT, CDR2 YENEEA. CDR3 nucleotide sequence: TGTGCCAGCAGCCTGGGACAGGCCCCTAGAGAGACCCAGTACTTC. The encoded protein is CASSLGQAPRETQYF.

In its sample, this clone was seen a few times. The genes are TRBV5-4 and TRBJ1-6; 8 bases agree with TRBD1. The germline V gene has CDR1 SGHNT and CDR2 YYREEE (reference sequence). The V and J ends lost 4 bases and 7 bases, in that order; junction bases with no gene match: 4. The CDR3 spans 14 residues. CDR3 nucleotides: TGTGCCAGCAGCCTAGGACAGGGAAATTCACCCCTCCACTTT. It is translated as CASSLGQGNSPLHF.

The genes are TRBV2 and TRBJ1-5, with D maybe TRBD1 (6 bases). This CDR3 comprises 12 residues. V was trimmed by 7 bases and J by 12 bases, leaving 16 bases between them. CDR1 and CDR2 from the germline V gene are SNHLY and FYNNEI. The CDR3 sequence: CASKEGGGLQHF. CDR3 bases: TGTGCCAGCAAGGAGGGGGGGGGCCTCCAGCATTTT.

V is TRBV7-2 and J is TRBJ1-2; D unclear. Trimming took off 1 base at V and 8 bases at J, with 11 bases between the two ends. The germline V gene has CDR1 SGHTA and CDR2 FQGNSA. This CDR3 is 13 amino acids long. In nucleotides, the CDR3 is TGTGCCAGCAGCTTAGGAGTAGCCGGCGGCTACACCTTC. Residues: CASSLGVAGGYTF.

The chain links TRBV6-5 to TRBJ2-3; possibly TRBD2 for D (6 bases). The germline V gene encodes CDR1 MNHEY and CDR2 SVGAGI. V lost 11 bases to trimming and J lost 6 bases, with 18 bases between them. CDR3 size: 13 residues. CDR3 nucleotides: TGTGCCGGGGGGATGGGAGACCGGGATACGCAGTATTTT. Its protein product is CAGGMGDRDTQYF.

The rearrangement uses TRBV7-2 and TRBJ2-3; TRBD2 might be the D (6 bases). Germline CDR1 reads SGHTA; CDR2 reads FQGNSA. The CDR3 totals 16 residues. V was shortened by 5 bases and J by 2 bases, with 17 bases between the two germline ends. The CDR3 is CASSREAGTLTDTQYF. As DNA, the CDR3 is TGTGCCAGCAGCCGTGAAGCGGGCACCCTCACAGATACGCAGTATTTT. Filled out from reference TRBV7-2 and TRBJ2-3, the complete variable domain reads GAGVSQSPSNKVTEKGKDVELRCDPISGHTALYWYRQSLGQGLEFLIYFQGNSAPDKSGLPSDRFSAERTGGSVSTLTIQRTQQEDSAVYLCASSREAGTLTDTQYFGPGTRLTVL.

The CDR3 region has the DNA TGTGCCAGTAGTATGAGGGTTTCGAGCTATGGCTACACCTTC. Protein product: CASSMRVSSYGYTF. The chain joins TRBV19 to TRBJ1-2; D is undetermined. CDR3 size: 14 residues. Germline V gene sequence: CDR1 LNHDA, CDR2 SQIVND (reference sequence). V was shortened by 3 bases and J by 4 bases, with 12 bases between the two germline ends. Full variable domain (missing parts from reference TRBV19 and TRBJ1-2): DGGITQSPKYLFRKEGQNVTLSCEQNLNHDAMYWYRQDPGQGLRLIYYSQIVNDFQKGDIAEGYSVSREKKESFPLTVTSAQKNPTAFYLCASSMRVSSYGYTFGSGTRLTVV.

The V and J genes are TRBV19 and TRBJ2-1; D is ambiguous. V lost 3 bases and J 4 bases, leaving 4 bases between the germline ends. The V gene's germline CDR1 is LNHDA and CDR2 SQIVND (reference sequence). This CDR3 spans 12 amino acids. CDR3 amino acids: CASSILYNEQFF. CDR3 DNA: TGTGCCAGTAGTATTTTATACAATGAGCAGTTCTTC.

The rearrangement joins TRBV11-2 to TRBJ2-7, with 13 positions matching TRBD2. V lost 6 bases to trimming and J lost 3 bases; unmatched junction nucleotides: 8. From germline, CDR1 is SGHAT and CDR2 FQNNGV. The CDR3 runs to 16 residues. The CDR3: CASSFSRLAGGYEQYF. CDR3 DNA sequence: TGTGCCAGCAGTTTCAGCAGACTAGCGGGGGGCTACGAGCAGTACTTC.

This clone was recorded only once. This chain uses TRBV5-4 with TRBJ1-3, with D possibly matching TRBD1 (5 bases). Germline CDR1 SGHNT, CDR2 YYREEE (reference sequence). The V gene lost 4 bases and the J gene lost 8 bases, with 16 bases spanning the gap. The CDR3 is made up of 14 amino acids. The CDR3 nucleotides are TGTGCCAGCAGCCCTGACAGAACGGTGCACACCATATATTTT. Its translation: CASSPDRTVHTIYF.